Here is one TCR beta chain with its context. Its antigen is as yet unknown. In germline, CDR1 is GTSNPN, CDR2 SVGIG (reference sequence). The V and J ends lost 1 base and 5 bases, in that order; junction bases with no gene match: 4. The CDR3 has 15 amino acids. This record belongs to a study of OX40 agonist ivuxolimab in advanced cancers. Findings of the study overall: Normalized expansion of T-cell clones was also low for some nonresponders.

TCRdb's table, derived via immunoSEQ multiplex PCR, lists solely in-frame clones and lacks some. This sample yields more than 50,000 clones, of which 90% to 95% are seen a single time; 15% to 20% belongs to the top ten. V is TRBV30 and J is TRBJ2-1, with 11 bases identical to TRBD1. The sequence came from an adult with an advanced solid tumor such as melanoma, head and neck, liver or kidney cancer. The material was CD4+ or CD8+ T cells sorted from blood, obtained in a trial of the OX40 agonist ivuxolimab. The CDR3 bases are TGTGCCTGGAGTGAAGGACAGGGGGCGCACAATGAGCAGTTCTTC. This encodes CAWSEGQGAHNEQFF.